Each of the 2 T cell receptor beta chains below was sequenced from the same sample in a study of long-term antiretroviral therapy in people with HIV. Investigators performed immunoSEQ version v3.0 at survey level. Data came from immunoSEQ multiplex PCR; TCRdb stores just in-frame clones and leaves some out. Of about 41,000 clones detected, 85% to 95% appear once; the ten largest clones hold around 2.1%. Sequencing used unsorted PBMCs, obtained around 9.2 years after starting antiretroviral therapy. The receptors originated from a man younger than 45 with HIV.

This clone was seen only a few times. The genes are TRBV10-2 and TRBJ1-1, with TRBD1 as a possible D gene (6 bases). The V end was cut by 5 bases, the J end by 2 bases, with 12 bases between. The CDR3 contains 14 residues. Germline lookup yields CDR1 WSHSY and CDR2 SAAADI. CDR3 sequence: CASSTTGFNTEAFF. The CDR3, as DNA: TGCGCCAGCAGTACGACAGGTTTTAACACTGAAGCTTTCTTT.

The DNA of the CDR3 is TGTGCCAGCAGCTTAGGCCCAACGCGGGAAAGGTCCCAGCATTTT. Protein product: CASSLGPTRERSQHF. The gene calls are TRBV7-8 and TRBJ1-5; D gene uncertain. The V end lost 1 base, the J end lost 11 bases, and 18 bases lay between the germline ends. The CDR3 sequence is 15 residues long. Germline V gene data show CDR1 as SGHVS and CDR2 as FQNEAQ.